Presented here are 7 T cell receptor beta chains from one specimen sequenced in a study of T cell responses to AZD1222 COVID-19 vaccine. The data were produced by immunoSEQ multiplex PCR, yet TCRdb's version contains in-frame clones alone and is incomplete. The sample yields 100,000 to 150,000 clones, around 87% seen once. This specimen consisted of peripheral blood, obtained on day 0 of AZD1222 vaccination. The receptors shown here come from an adult in good health.

This chain's CDR3 is CASSQLGGAANSPLHF. The CDR3 DNA reads TGTGCCAGCAGCCAGCTGGGAGGGGCGGCGAATTCACCCCTCCACTTT. The rearrangement uses TRBV14 and TRBJ1-6; D is perhaps TRBD1 (5 bases). CDR3 size: 16 residues. V was cut by 3 bases and J by 7 bases, with 16 bases left in between. CDR1 is SGHDN, CDR2 FVKESK, per germline.

V usage is TRBV29-1 and J usage is TRBJ2-1; D remains ambiguous. The CDR3 length is 12 residues. V lost 3 bases to trimming and J lost 7 bases, with 10 bases between them. Germline V gene sequence: CDR1 SQVTM, CDR2 ANQGSEA. CDR3 sequence (DNA): TGCAGCGTTGATCTCTCACGGAATGAGCAGTTCTTC. Translated, it gives CSVDLSRNEQFF.

The sample holds one count of this clone. The genes are TRBV19 and TRBJ1-5; no clear D gene. Germline loops: CDR1 LNHDA, CDR2 SQIVND (reference sequence). Trimming took off 2 bases at V and 0 bases at J, with 11 bases between the two ends. The CDR3 is 16 amino acids. The CDR3 loop reads CASSIIDIYSNQPQHF. The CDR3 DNA sequence: TGTGCCAGTAGTATAATAGACATCTATAGCAATCAGCCCCAGCATTTT.

The V and J genes are TRBV5-1 and TRBJ1-1; a weak D match, TRBD1 (6 bases). The CDR3 consists of 13 residues. The V end lost 5 bases, the J end lost 10 bases, and 18 bases lay between the germline ends. Germline V CDR1 and CDR2: SGHRS, YFSETQ. The CDR3 loop is CASSFDLQGRAFF. Here the CDR3 DNA reads TGCGCCAGCAGTTTTGACCTACAGGGAAGAGCTTTCTTT.

V is TRBV6-5 and J is TRBJ1-1; 7 positions agree with TRBD1. The CDR3 covers 15 residues. The germline V gene encodes CDR1 MNHEY and CDR2 SVGAGI. Germline trimming cut 10 bases from V and 4 bases from J; bases unmatched to any gene: 15. The chain's CDR3 is CATKAEGARSTEAFF. In nucleotides, the CDR3 is TGTGCCACTAAAGCCGAGGGGGCCCGGAGCACTGAAGCTTTCTTT.

J is TRBJ2-7 and V is TRBV12-2; the table's TRBD1 call for D was not verified on the DNA. TRBV12-2 is tagged as a pseudogene. This CDR3 is 15 amino acids long. The DNA of the CDR3 is TGTGCAAGTCGCTTCCTCCGGGACAGTCCCTACGAGCAGTACTTC. This gives the protein CASRFLRDSPYEQYF.

The chain couples TRBV5-4 to TRBJ2-2; 10 nucleotides match TRBD1. The CDR3 spans 17 residues. Germline V gene sequence: CDR1 SGHNT, CDR2 YYREEE (reference sequence). Unmatched junction bases numbered 5, after V lost 3 bases and J lost 0 bases. DNA for the CDR3: TGTGCCAGCAGCTCCTTCGGGACAGGGGCGAACACCGGGGAGCTGTTTTTT. Its protein product is CASSSFGTGANTGELFF.